This is a list of T cell receptor beta chains from one sample in a study of T cell repertoires in aging, cancer and after chemotherapy. TCRdb passed the multiplex PCR reads through MiXCR, listing each CDR3 protein once. This sample has nearly 7,500 distinct CDR3 sequences; 30% occur once, and the top ten carry approximately 8.3%. Sequencing was carried out using blood. These TCRs come from a human donor with a blood cancer. CDR3s include the opening cysteine and the closing phenylalanine or tryptophan. Each record gives: J gene, V gene, clone size, D gene, CDR3 DNA, CDR3 protein. D genes are given only for firm matches. Some rows mark clone size as missing; the rest say once, few, many or name a class of expanded clone.

>TRBJ2-7|TRBV11-3|NA|NA
TGTGCCAGCAGCTTGAGCCTAGTGAACTACGAGCAGTACTTC
CASSLSLVNYEQYF
>TRBJ1-5|TRBV30|NA|TRBD1
TGTGCCTGGCGATCGGGACAGGGGGCGAGTCAGCCCCAGCATTTT
CAWRSGQGASQPQHF
>TRBJ1-2|TRBV11-2|NA|NA
TGTGCCAGCAGCTTAGAGGGAAGGTATGGCTACACCTTC
CASSLEGRYGYTF
>TRBJ2-1|TRBV12-3/TRBV12-4|few|NA
TGTGCCAGCAGTTTAGCGGGGGGGCGCGGCAATGAGCAGTTCTTC
CASSLAGGRGNEQFF
>TRBJ1-1|TRBV6-1|NA|TRBD1
TGTGCCAGCAGCAGAACAGGGGGCGCCAACATGTACACTGAAGCTTTCTTT
CASSRTGGANMYTEAFF
>TRBJ1-2|TRBV6-5|medium-sized|NA
TGTGCCAGCAGTTACCCCGGGTTCTATGGCTACACCTTC
CASSYPGFYGYTF
>TRBJ2-7|TRBV27|few|TRBD1
TGTGCCAGCAGTTCCCGGACAGGGAAAGCCTACGAGCAGTACTTC
CASSSRTGKAYEQYF
>TRBJ2-6|TRBV7-2|NA|TRBD1
TGTGCCAGCAGCCTTACAGGGGGAACCTCTGGGGCCAACGTCCTGACTTTC
CASSLTGGTSGANVLTF
>TRBJ2-1|TRBV6-2/TRBV6-3|medium-sized|NA
TGTGCCAGCAGTTACGTTTGGACGGGAAACAATGAGCAGTTCTTC
CASSYVWTGNNEQFF
>TRBJ2-2|TRBV6-2/TRBV6-3|medium-sized|TRBD2
TGTGCCAGCAGATTAGCGGGGGGGAACACCGGGGAGCTGTTTTTT
CASRLAGGNTGELFF
>TRBJ1-4|TRBV5-1|NA|TRBD1
TGCGCCAGCAGCACGGCCGGGACAGGGGCTGAAAAACTGTTTTTT
CASSTAGTGAEKLFF
>TRBJ1-5|TRBV19|NA|NA
TGTGCCAGTAGTGAGGGCTGGGGCAATCAGCCCCAGCATTTT
CASSEGWGNQPQHF
>TRBJ1-1|TRBV20-1|NA|NA
TGCAGTGCTAGTAGTGGGGTTGGCACTGAAGCTTTCTTT
CSASSGVGTEAFF
>TRBJ2-6|TRBV6-6|few|NA
TGTGCCAGCGGAGAAGGGGCCAAATCTGGGGCCAACGTCCTGACTTTC
CASGEGAKSGANVLTF
>TRBJ2-6|TRBV19|medium-sized|NA
TGTGCCAGTACCCCCTCCTTTGGGGAATCTGGGGCCAACGTCCTGACTTTC
CASTPSFGESGANVLTF
>TRBJ2-5|TRBV12-3/TRBV12-4|NA|NA
TGTGCCAGCAGTTTAGCTTACATTAAGGGAGGAGAGACCCAGTACTTC
CASSLAYIKGGETQYF
>TRBJ2-7|TRBV6-2/TRBV6-3|NA|TRBD1
TGTGCCAGCACCTACCCGGGGACAGGGAGGATCTACGAGCAGTACTTC
CASTYPGTGRIYEQYF
>TRBJ2-1|TRBV6-1|NA|TRBD2
TGTGCCAGCAACAGACTAGCGGGGGGGCGGGTTCATGAGCAGTTCTTC
CASNRLAGGRVHEQFF
>TRBJ1-2|TRBV6-5|few|NA
TGTGCCAGCAGTTACTCGGTGGGTTTCTATGGCTACACCTTC
CASSYSVGFYGYTF
>TRBJ2-3|TRBV6-5|large|TRBD2
TGTGCCAGCAGTTACACTAGCGGGGGGCCAGATACGCAGTATTTT
CASSYTSGGPDTQYF
>TRBJ2-2|TRBV12-3/TRBV12-4|NA|TRBD1
TGTGCCAGCAGCCCCCAGGGGGCGATTAGGGGTATCGGGGAGCTGTTTTTT
CASSPQGAIRGIGELFF
>TRBJ1-2|TRBV10-3|few|NA
TGTGCCATAGGGGACGGGGGAGGCTACACCTTC
CAIGDGGGYTF
>TRBJ1-2|TRBV4-2|NA|NA
TGCGCCAGCAGCCAAGAGATTCGGGTTAACCTCTATGGCTACACCTTC
CASSQEIRVNLYGYTF
>TRBJ2-1|TRBV18|NA|TRBD2
TGTGCCAGCTCACTAATGCAGCGGGGTCCCCTCAATGAGCAGTTCTTC
CASSLMQRGPLNEQFF
>TRBJ2-1|TRBV19|medium-sized|NA
TGTGCCAGCCATCCGACCGATAACTCCTACAATGAGCAGTTCTTC
CASHPTDNSYNEQFF
>TRBJ2-6|TRBV7-6|NA|NA
TGTGCCAGCAGCTCCTACGGGGGCGGTGCTGGGGCCAACGTCCTGACTTTC
CASSSYGGGAGANVLTF
>TRBJ2-5|TRBV11-3|NA|TRBD2
TGTGCCAGCAGCCCGGGACTAGCGGGGGGCGTTAGAGAGACCCAGTACTTC
CASSPGLAGGVRETQYF
>TRBJ2-1|TRBV6-1|medium-sized|NA
TGTGCCAGCAATAAAGGGACATTCAATGAGCAGTTCTTC
CASNKGTFNEQFF
>TRBJ2-1|TRBV7-3|few|NA
TGTGCCAGCACCTTCGGGGGAGGCGGTGAGCAGTTCTTC
CASTFGGGGEQFF
>TRBJ2-7|TRBV19|medium-sized|NA
TGTGCCAGTAGACCAGGACCTATGGGGGAGCAGTACTTC
CASRPGPMGEQYF
>TRBJ1-3|TRBV6-1|NA|NA
TGTGCCAGTTACACAGGCTCCTCTGGAAACACCATATATTTT
CASYTGSSGNTIYF
>TRBJ2-7|TRBV11-3|NA|NA
TGTGCCAGCACCCCTGACATCTTCTCCTACGAGCAGTACTTC
CASTPDIFSYEQYF
>TRBJ2-3|TRBV4-1|NA|NA
TGTGCCAGCAGCCAAGACTCAGGCGCTAGCACAGATACGCAGTATTTT
CASSQDSGASTDTQYF
>TRBJ1-6|TRBV6-5|NA|NA
TGTGCCAGCAGTTCCCCGGGCAGGCACTCACCCCTCCACTTT
CASSSPGRHSPLHF
>TRBJ2-5|TRBV20-1|NA|NA
TGCAGTGCTAGAGGAGGGGGGGGACAAGAGACCCAGTACTTC
CSARGGGGQETQYF
>TRBJ2-6|TRBV5-1|NA|TRBD1
TGCGCCAGCAGCGGACCGGGACAGGGGGCTGGGGCCAACGTCCTGACTTTC
CASSGPGQGAGANVLTF
>TRBJ1-5|TRBV19|NA|NA
TGTGCCGGTAGTCTGGAGGGATATCAGCCCCAGCATTTT
CAGSLEGYQPQHF
>TRBJ2-5|TRBV4-1|once|NA
TGCGCCAGCAGCCCTTCGGACTGGGAGACCCAGTACTTC
CASSPSDWETQYF
>TRBJ2-1|TRBV18|NA|TRBD2
TGTGCCAGCTCACCGTCTAGCGGGTACTACAATGAGCAGTTCTTC
CASSPSSGYYNEQFF
>TRBJ1-2|TRBV12-3/TRBV12-4|NA|NA
TGTGCCAGCAGTTTATATGGCTATGGCTACACCTTC
CASSLYGYGYTF
>TRBJ2-3|TRBV11-3|medium-sized|TRBD2
TGTGCCAGCAGCTTAGGAACAGGTCGGGAGGCGCAGTATTTT
CASSLGTGREAQYF
>TRBJ2-7|TRBV5-4|NA|NA
TGTGCCAGCAGCTTGGTTTCGGACACCTACGAGCAGTACTTC
CASSLVSDTYEQYF
>TRBJ2-1|TRBV19|NA|TRBD2
TGTGCCAGTAGTCTAGCGGACTACAATGAGCAGTTCTTC
CASSLADYNEQFF